The next 23 T cell receptor beta chains were all read from a single sample in a study of T cell changes during pregnancy in multiple sclerosis. Here immunoSEQ multiplex PCR was the method, and the copy in TCRdb shows in-frame clones only, minus some. The sample shows about 130,000 clones, about 96% of them seen only once. The input for sequencing was peripheral blood, taken after pregnancy. All receptors come from a female donor with multiple sclerosis, enrolled in a pregnancy study.

V gene TRBV19 combines with J gene TRBJ2-6; D gene ambiguous. Per germline, CDR1 LNHDA and CDR2 SQIVND (reference sequence). V shed 6 bases and J shed 0 bases, with 24 bases lying between them. The CDR3 covers 20 residues. This chain's CDR3 is CASSLPYRPVPSSGANVLTF. DNA for the CDR3: TGTGCCAGTAGCCTCCCCTACCGGCCAGTCCCTAGCTCTGGGGCCAACGTCCTGACTTTC. The full variable domain, completed using reference TRBV19 and TRBJ2-6, is DGGITQSPKYLFRKEGQNVTLSCEQNLNHDAMYWYRQDPGQGLRLIYYSQIVNDFQKGDIAEGYSVSREKKESFPLTVTSAQKNPTAFYLCASSLPYRPVPSSGANVLTFGAGSRLTVL.

This sequence joins TRBV6-6 and TRBJ1-1, with D possibly matching TRBD1 (5 bases). Germline CDR1 and CDR2: MNHNY and SVGAGI (reference sequence). The CDR3 runs to 13 residues. V was trimmed by 6 bases and J by 2 bases, leaving 10 bases between them. This CDR3 reads CASRGGDNTEAFF. The DNA of the CDR3 is TGTGCCAGCAGGGGAGGGGATAACACTGAAGCTTTCTTT.

The chain joins TRBV19 to TRBJ2-2; D is possibly TRBD2 (7 bases). Trimming took off 3 bases at V and 4 bases at J, with 18 bases between the two ends. Germline V lookup: CDR1 LNHDA, CDR2 SQIVND (reference sequence). The length of the CDR3 is 17 residues. CDR3 DNA: TGTGCCAGTAGTATGAGAGCGGGACACCCGGGCACCGGGGAGCTGTTTTTT. Its translation is CASSMRAGHPGTGELFF. Complete variable domain (other parts from reference TRBV19 and TRBJ2-2): DGGITQSPKYLFRKEGQNVTLSCEQNLNHDAMYWYRQDPGQGLRLIYYSQIVNDFQKGDIAEGYSVSREKKESFPLTVTSAQKNPTAFYLCASSMRAGHPGTGELFFGEGSRLTVL.

The chain employs TRBV2 and TRBJ2-3; 7 bases line up with TRBD2. The CDR3 length is 14 residues. V lost 7 bases and J lost 4; bases outside the gene matches: 8. Germline V CDR1 and CDR2: SNHLY, FYNNEI. The CDR3 DNA is TGTGCCAGCATTGCTAGCGGAAGAGCAGATACGCAGTATTTT. It encodes CASIASGRADTQYF.

The V and J genes are TRBV2 and TRBJ2-7; 10 bases agree with TRBD2. The CDR3 has 14 amino acids. V gave up 8 bases and J gave up 6 bases; unmatched junction bases: 10. Germline lookup yields CDR1 SNHLY and CDR2 FYNNEI. The CDR3 DNA sequence: TGTGCCAGCCGGGGGTCTAGCGGGAGCGGCGAGCAGTACTTC. It yields the protein CASRGSSGSGEQYF.

This clone was recorded once. In DNA, the CDR3 is TGTGCCAGCGGGACTCGTGGAAACACCATATATTTT. It specifies CASGTRGNTIYF. V and J are TRBV19 and TRBJ1-3; the D gene is possibly TRBD1 (5 bases). This CDR3 spans 12 amino acids. Looked up from germline, CDR1 is LNHDA and CDR2 is SQIVND (reference sequence). Trimming removed 9 bases from V and 3 bases from J, with 9 bases in between.

CDR3 coding DNA: TGCAGCGTTGGGTCCACTAGCTCCTACAATGAGCAGTTCTTC. Translating gives CSVGSTSSYNEQFF. V usage is TRBV29-1 and J usage is TRBJ2-1; possible D gene TRBD2, 5 bases. Germline loops: CDR1 SQVTM, CDR2 ANQGSEA. Trimming left V 4 bases short and J 0 bases short, with 10 bases between. The CDR3 extends over 14 amino acids.

The chain carries TRBV6-1 and TRBJ2-3, with 13 nucleotides matching TRBD2. Germline CDR1 is MNHNS and CDR2 is SASEGT. Germline trimming cut 1 base from V and 5 bases from J; bases unmatched to any gene: 0. This CDR3 has 15 residues. CDR3 protein: CASSEGTSGGDTQYF. The CDR3 DNA reads as TGTGCCAGCAGTGAAGGGACTAGCGGGGGAGATACGCAGTATTTT.

About this clone itself: Additional DNA sequences in this sample encode the identical CDR3. The chain couples TRBV9 to TRBJ1-3; perhaps TRBD1 as D (5 bases). This CDR3 spans 14 amino acids. V dropped 0 bases and J dropped 2 bases, with 6 bases sitting between them. Germline loops: CDR1 SGDLS, CDR2 YYNGEE. CDR3 amino acids: CASSVAGTGNTIYF. DNA for the CDR3: TGTGCCAGCAGCGTAGCAGGGACTGGAAACACCATATATTTT. Full variable domain (outside the CDR3, taken from reference TRBV9 and TRBJ1-3): DSGVTQTPKHLITATGQRVTLRCSPRSGDLSVYWYQQSLDQGLQFLIQYYNGEERAKGNILERFSAQQFPDLHSELNLSSLELGDSALYFCASSVAGTGNTIYFGEGSWLTVV.

This clone was seen just once. The V call is TRBV25-1, the J call TRBJ2-1; a possible D gene is TRBD2 (5 bases). V was cut by 3 bases and J by 7 bases, with 16 bases left in between. This CDR3 region has 15 residues. CDR1 is MGHDK, CDR2 SYGVNS, per germline. The CDR3 spells CASSDTFQPGNEQFF. CDR3 coding DNA: TGTGCCAGCAGTGATACTTTTCAACCGGGGAATGAGCAGTTCTTC.

The rearrangement links TRBV5-8 to TRBJ2-7; D is perhaps TRBD1 (5 bases). CDR3 length: 17 residues. Trimming pared 0 bases from V and 5 bases from J, leaving 21 bases between. CDR1 SGHTS and CDR2 YDEGEE come from the germline V gene. Written as DNA, the CDR3 is TGTGCCAGCAGCTTGGAGGGGTTAGGACCTAGGCCAAACGAGCAGTACTTC. This sequence encodes CASSLEGLGPRPNEQYF.

V usage is TRBV12-2 and J usage is TRBJ2-7; TRBD1 is the table's D call, not checked against the DNA. TRBV12-2 has pseudogene status. This CDR3 spans 14 amino acids. The CDR3: CASRPRQGPYEQYF. In nucleotides, the CDR3 is TGTGCAAGTCGCCCACGACAGGGGCCCTACGAGCAGTACTTC.

V is TRBV7-2 and J is TRBJ2-7; D possibly corresponds to TRBD1 (5 bases). This CDR3 is built from 14 residues. CDR1 and CDR2 (germline): SGHTA, FQGNSA. V dropped 1 base and J dropped 2 bases, with 9 bases sitting between them. In nucleotides, the CDR3 is TGTGCCAGCAGCTTAGTCCCAGGGACCTACGAGCAGTACTTC. It yields the protein CASSLVPGTYEQYF.

The chain employs TRBV6-6 and TRBJ2-1, with D unresolved. Trimming removed 6 bases from V and 5 bases from J, with 8 bases in between. Looked up from germline, CDR1 is MNHNY and CDR2 is SVGAGI (reference sequence). CDR3 size: 12 residues. The CDR3 coding sequence is TGTGCCAGCAGCCTCTCGGACAATGAGCAGTTCTTC. This gives the protein CASSLSDNEQFF.

The gene calls are TRBV5-4 and TRBJ2-3, with 10 nucleotides matching TRBD2. This CDR3 is 16 amino acids long. Looked up from germline, CDR1 is SGHNT and CDR2 is YYREEE (reference sequence). Trimming took 0 bases from V and 5 from J; bases not matched to a gene: 6. Here the CDR3 reads CASSLDTSGTGDTQYF. For the CDR3, the DNA is TGTGCCAGCAGCTTGGATACTAGCGGGACGGGAGATACGCAGTATTTT.

The genes are TRBV9 and TRBJ2-2, with 7 nucleotides matching TRBD1. The germline V gene has CDR1 SGDLS and CDR2 YYNGEE. V dropped 2 bases and J dropped 3; count of bases not matched to a gene: 4. This CDR3 has 15 residues. In DNA, the CDR3 is TGTGCCAGCAGCGTCTTTGACAGGGACACCGGGGAGCTGTTTTTT. As protein: CASSVFDRDTGELFF.

This clone was recorded a few times. The gene calls are TRBV6-6 and TRBJ1-5; D is unclear. Germline-derived CDR1 and CDR2 are MNHNY and SVGAGI (reference sequence). The CDR3 contains 11 residues. Trimming removed 5 bases at V and 10 bases at J, with 9 bases between. CDR3 residues: CASSRDLPQHF. The CDR3, as DNA: TGTGCCAGCAGTCGGGATTTACCCCAGCATTTT.

The chain employs TRBV15 and TRBJ2-7, with D perhaps TRBD1 (7 bases). From germline, CDR1 is LNHNV and CDR2 YYDKDF (reference sequence). CDR3 length: 16 residues. V lost 3 bases and J lost 2, with 17 bases in between. The CDR3, as DNA: TGTGCCACCAGCAGGATGGGGGGACAGACCGCCTACGAGCAGTACTTC. Residues: CATSRMGGQTAYEQYF.

V and J are TRBV6-6 and TRBJ1-2, with TRBD1 as a possible D gene (6 bases). The length of the CDR3 is 16 residues. The V gene's germline CDR1 is MNHNY and CDR2 SVGAGI (reference sequence). V lost 7 bases, J lost 3 bases, and 21 bases lay in between. This chain's CDR3 is CASTDRQFQGHYGYTF. In DNA, the CDR3 is TGTGCCAGCACCGATAGACAGTTCCAGGGGCACTATGGCTACACCTTC.

The chain recombines TRBV23-1 with TRBJ1-4; no reliable D call. TRBV23-1 carries the ORF label, with uncertain function. Trimming took off 0 bases at V and 8 bases at J, with 10 bases between the two ends. CDR3 length equals 14 residues. DNA for the CDR3: TGCGCCAGCAGTCAATCGCAGGATACCGAAAAACTGTTTTTT. Residues: CASSQSQDTEKLFF.

The CDR3 loop reads CASSPGTGGYGYTF. CDR3 DNA sequence: TGCGCCAGCAGCCCAGGGACAGGTGGCTATGGCTACACCTTC. The rearrangement uses TRBV4-1 and TRBJ1-2; 8 bases match TRBD1. This CDR3 comprises 14 residues. After removal of 4 bases from V and 4 bases from J, the junction contained 5 bases not matched to a gene. Germline V gene sequence: CDR1 MGHRA, CDR2 YSYEKL.

The J gene is TRBJ2-3, the V gene TRBV2; 10 nucleotides line up with TRBD2. Germline assignment: CDR1 SNHLY and CDR2 FYNNEI. The V segment lost 3 bases and the J segment 11 bases; nucleotides outside the gene matches: 8. The CDR3 has 14 residues. The CDR3 DNA sequence: TGTGCCAGCAGTGAGGTAGCGGGAGGTACCGGGCAGTATTTT. It codes for CASSEVAGGTGQYF.

This sequence joins TRBV25-1 and TRBJ1-4; no reliable D call. Germline V gene data show CDR1 as MGHDK and CDR2 as SYGVNS. This CDR3 is built from 13 residues. Trimming pared 7 bases from V and 5 bases from J, leaving 11 bases between. The DNA of the CDR3 is TGTGCCAGCAATAATAGGAGAAATGAAAAACTGTTTTTT. This gives the protein CASNNRRNEKLFF.